This section outlines one TCR beta chain sequence together with its context. What it recognizes is unknown. This sample was included in a study of T cell responses to AZD1222 COVID-19 vaccine. Study-level points and caveats: Mapped onto spike, vaccine-associated CD4 TCRs spanned it and were dominant at 160-218 and 743-854. The donor cohort was predominantly white British with a female majority, and clonal diversity may have been underestimated.

Pooling covered second doses at about 4 or about 12 weeks. This CDR3 contains 15 residues. Germline assignment: CDR1 LNHDA and CDR2 SQIVND (reference sequence). V dropped 3 bases and J dropped 8; count of bases not matched to a gene: 5. Clones were read by immunoSEQ multiplex PCR, and TCRdb kept only the in-frame ones, dropping some. Found here are hundreds of thousands of clones, approximately 94% of them singletons; the top ten hold around 0.5%. V usage is TRBV19 and J usage is TRBJ2-1; 12 nucleotides match TRBD2. The clonotype comes from an adult who received the AZD1222 COVID-19 vaccine. This specimen consisted of peripheral blood, obtained 28 days after the second AZD1222 dose. The CDR3 DNA follows: TGTGCCAGTAGTATTCGACTAGCGGGGGCCCATGAGCAGTTCTTC. Translated: CASSIRLAGAHEQFF.